The 25 T cell receptor beta chains reported below all come from one sample, sequenced in a study of CDR3 diversity in severe acne. Using its own MiXCR run on the PCR reads, TCRdb lists one record per CDR3 protein. The profile shows about 84,000 distinct CDR3 sequences, around 50% of them singletons. Sequenced input: blood. These receptors all stem from a male donor in good health, without acne.

The genes are TRBV24-1 and TRBJ1-2; tentative D call: TRBD1 (5 bases). The germline V gene has CDR1 KGHDR and CDR2 SFDVKD. The CDR3 sequence is 14 residues long. The V gene lost 5 bases and the J gene lost 7 bases, with 16 bases spanning the gap. The CDR3 loop reads CATSVFGRDRGYTF. The CDR3 DNA sequence: TGTGCCACCAGTGTTTTCGGCAGGGATCGTGGCTACACCTTC.

This clonotype was seen just once. The chain uses TRBV6-6 and TRBJ2-5; D remains unclear. The CDR3 is 13 residues long. Germline loops: CDR1 MNHNY, CDR2 SVGAGI (reference sequence). V lost 7 bases to trimming and J lost 5 bases, with 14 bases between them. The CDR3 sequence is CASTTSLGETQYF. In nucleotides, the CDR3 is TGTGCCAGCACCACAAGTTTGGGTGAGACCCAGTACTTC.

V and J are TRBV6-5 and TRBJ2-7; a weak D match, TRBD2 (6 bases). CDR1 MNHEY and CDR2 SVGAGI come from the germline V gene. Between the trimmed V and J ends, which lost 4 bases and 13 bases, there was a span of 14 bases. This CDR3 has 11 amino acids. CDR3 DNA sequence: TGTGCCAGCAGTTCCGGGACTGTGGAATACTTC. Amino acid sequence: CASSSGTVEYF.

The chain employs TRBV15 and TRBJ1-3, with D unclear. The CDR3 loop spans 15 amino acids. Trimming took 4 bases from V and 0 from J, leaving 10 bases between them. Looked up from germline, CDR1 is LNHNV and CDR2 is YYDKDF (reference sequence). CDR3: CATSTGANSGNTIYF. For the CDR3, the DNA is TGTGCCACCAGCACCGGAGCTAACTCTGGAAACACCATATATTTT.

This clonotype was detected only a few times. The chain recombines TRBV24-1 with TRBJ1-5; weak D call: TRBD1 (6 bases). V was cut by 6 bases and J by 7 bases, with 12 bases left in between. There are 13 residues in the CDR3. In germline, CDR1 is KGHDR, CDR2 SFDVKD. The CDR3 here is CATSTGFRQPQHF. The CDR3 DNA is TGTGCCACCAGTACAGGGTTCAGGCAGCCCCAGCATTTT.

The chain couples TRBV24-1 to TRBJ1-2, with TRBD1 identical over 10 bases. J was trimmed by 4 bases and V by 7 bases; bases with no gene match: 2. Germline assignment: CDR1 KGHDR and CDR2 SFDVKD. The CDR3 loop spans 13 amino acids. CDR3 sequence reads: CATRGQGSYGYTF. The DNA for the CDR3 is TGTGCCACCAGGGGACAGGGGTCCTATGGCTACACCTTC.

This sequence joins TRBV10-1 and TRBJ2-7; the D is unclear. This CDR3 region has 15 residues. In germline, CDR1 is WNHNN, CDR2 SYGVQD (reference sequence). V was pared by 6 bases and J by 6 bases, with 21 bases between. CDR3 nucleotides: TGCGCCAGCAGCCAACCTAGGAGCGCTAGTCGCGAGCAGTACTTC. Its translation: CASSQPRSASREQYF.

Written as DNA, the CDR3 is TGTGCCAGCCCCCCAGGAGGGGACATTCCCGCCTACGAGCAGTACTTC. It codes for CASPPGGDIPAYEQYF. The V and J genes are TRBV7-9 and TRBJ2-7; either TRBD1 or TRBD2 may fit D (6 bases each). Looked up from germline, CDR1 is SEHNR and CDR2 is FQNEAQ (reference sequence). This CDR3 has 16 residues. The V end was cut by 8 bases, the J end by 2 bases, with 22 bases between.

This clonotype was recorded many times. CDR3 nucleotide sequence: TGCAGTGCTTCACGGGACACCAAAGGGAACTATGGCTACACCTTC. This gives the protein CSASRDTKGNYGYTF. The chain recombines TRBV20-1 with TRBJ1-2; maybe TRBD1 (6 bases). The CDR3 totals 15 residues. The V gene's germline CDR1 is DFQATT and CDR2 SNEGSKA (reference sequence). The V and J ends lost 5 bases and 2 bases respectively, with 18 bases between them.

This chain uses TRBV20-1 with TRBJ1-2; unclear D gene. The V end lost 3 bases, the J end lost 0 bases, and 8 bases lay between the germline ends. The CDR3 loop spans 13 amino acids. CDR1 and CDR2 from the germline V gene are DFQATT and SNEGSKA (reference sequence). As DNA, the CDR3 is TGCAGTGCTAGTCTTGTCTCTAACTATGGCTACACCTTC. This gives the protein CSASLVSNYGYTF.

This chain links TRBV4-1 with TRBJ2-7; 7 nucleotides line up with TRBD1. CDR1 and CDR2 from the germline V gene are MGHRA and YSYEKL. V shed 3 bases and J 1 base; nucleotides not matched to a gene: 6. The CDR3 runs 15 residues. The CDR3 region has the DNA TGCGCCAGCAGCCAGGCCGGGACAGAGTCCTACGAGCAGTACTTC. Its protein is CASSQAGTESYEQYF.

This clonotype was seen a single time. The rearrangement links TRBV4-1 to TRBJ1-3; tentative D call: TRBD1 (6 bases). The V end lost 1 base, the J end lost 9 bases, and 19 bases lay between the germline ends. The CDR3 totals 16 residues. Per germline, CDR1 MGHRA and CDR2 YSYEKL. As DNA, the CDR3 is TGCGCCAGCAGCCAAGTGTCTGGGGGGCGAGTAAGCACCATATATTTT. Translated, it gives CASSQVSGGRVSTIYF.

This clonotype showed up many times. The rearrangement joins TRBV11-1 to TRBJ2-5; tentatively, D is TRBD1 or TRBD2 (5 bases each). The CDR3 is 16 amino acids. Germline V lookup: CDR1 SGHAT, CDR2 FQDESV (reference sequence). The V end lost 4 bases, the J end lost 1 base, and 16 bases lay between the germline ends. The CDR3 region is CASSWGSGGLQETQYF. The CDR3 DNA sequence: TGTGCCAGCAGCTGGGGGTCAGGAGGCCTCCAAGAGACCCAGTACTTC. Together with reference TRBV11-1 and TRBJ2-5, the CDR3 gives the full variable domain: EAEVAQSPRYKITEKSQAVAFWCDPISGHATLYWYRQILGQGPELLVQFQDESVVDDSQLPKDRFSAERLKGVDSTLKIQPAELGDSAMYLCASSWGSGGLQETQYFGPGTRLLVL.

This clonotype was seen many times. Being one base from a much bigger clone, this may be a read error. V is TRBV28 and J is TRBJ1-5; TRBD1 is a possible D gene (5 bases). This CDR3 has 16 residues. Germline lookup yields CDR1 MDHEN and CDR2 SYDVKM. With 4 bases removed from V and 1 base from J, the gap between germline ends came to 14 bases. CDR3 in DNA: TGTGCCAGCAGTTACCAAGACGGGGCCAGCAATCAGCCCCAGCATTTT. Its translation is CASSYQDGASNQPQHF.

On this clonotype: The junction departs from germline at one end; a sequencing error may be responsible. The chain recombines TRBV7-9 with TRBJ2-3, with D maybe TRBD1 (6 bases). CDR1 and CDR2 (germline): SEHNR, FQNEAQ (reference sequence). This CDR3 contains 13 residues. The CDR3 here is CASSTGVTGTQYF. As DNA, the CDR3 is TGTGCCAGCAGCACCGGGGTGACAGGTACGCAGTATTTT.

The chain uses TRBV5-4 and TRBJ1-5, with D possibly matching TRBD1 (5 bases). The CDR3 contains 16 residues. Germline values: CDR1 SGHNT, CDR2 YYREEE (reference sequence). V lost 0 bases to trimming and J lost 11 bases, with 21 bases between them. Here the CDR3 reads CASSLAPAGGKETQHF. DNA for the CDR3: TGTGCCAGCAGCTTGGCCCCTGCGGGGGGAAAAGAGACCCAGCATTTT.

This clonotype was recorded a few times. V gene TRBV5-1 combines with J gene TRBJ2-6; 8 bases align to TRBD1. The V and J ends lost 7 bases and 2 bases, in that order; junction bases with no gene match: 8. CDR1 is SGHRS, CDR2 YFSETQ, per germline. The CDR3 is 16 residues long. The CDR3 DNA reads TGCGCCAGCTCCGACAGGGGAAAGGCTGGGGCCAACGTCCTGACTTTC. Its translation: CASSDRGKAGANVLTF.

Ten or more counts support this clonotype. The chain employs TRBV18 and TRBJ1-6; D remains unclear. V was trimmed by 6 bases and J by 3 bases, leaving 3 bases between them. The CDR3 loop spans 12 amino acids. Germline V gene sequence: CDR1 KGHSH, CDR2 LQKENI. Here the CDR3 DNA reads TGTGCCAGCTCTCTCTATAATTCACCCCTCCACTTT. It specifies CASSLYNSPLHF.

V is TRBV20-1 and J is TRBJ1-1, with D possibly matching TRBD1 (5 bases). The CDR3 covers 13 residues. CDR1 is DFQATT and CDR2 is SNEGSKA in the germline V gene (reference sequence). V gave up 6 bases and J gave up 0 bases, with 11 bases separating them. CDR3 amino acids: CSAGRGVNTEAFF. The DNA of the CDR3 is TGCAGTGCGGGACGCGGCGTGAACACTGAAGCTTTCTTT.

Here the CDR3 reads CSARLAGGHHSYEQYF. DNA of the CDR3: TGCAGTGCTCGACTAGCGGGAGGGCATCACTCCTACGAGCAGTACTTC. The rearrangement uses TRBV20-1 and TRBJ2-7; 14 bases line up with TRBD2. This CDR3 is built from 16 residues. J lost 0 bases, V lost 5 bases, and 6 bases had no gene match. Germline V gene lookup returns CDR1 DFQATT and CDR2 SNEGSKA (reference sequence).

This clonotype has at least ten counts. The V call is TRBV5-6, the J call TRBJ2-1; a weak D match, TRBD2 (5 bases). The CDR3 length is 17 residues. The V gene lost 4 bases and the J gene lost 5 bases, with 22 bases spanning the gap. Germline V gene data show CDR1 as SGHDT and CDR2 as YYEEEE. The CDR3 DNA reads TGTGCCAGCAGCCCGCGGACTGTAAAGTTACAAAACAATGAGCAGTTCTTC. Amino acid sequence: CASSPRTVKLQNNEQFF.

This clonotype was counted many times. This rearrangement joins TRBV10-1 to TRBJ1-5; D might be TRBD1 (6 bases). The CDR3 has 14 amino acids. Trimming took off 8 bases at V and 6 bases at J, with 17 bases between the two ends. The germline V gene encodes CDR1 WNHNN and CDR2 SYGVQD (reference sequence). CDR3 residues: CASRGGEVCQPQHF. The DNA of the CDR3 is TGCGCCAGCCGAGGGGGGGAGGTCTGTCAGCCCCAGCATTTT.

This chain links TRBV24-1 with TRBJ1-5; D remains ambiguous. CDR3 length: 15 amino acids. The V end was cut by 5 bases, the J end by 0 bases, with 10 bases between. Germline-derived CDR1 and CDR2 are KGHDR and SFDVKD. The CDR3 coding sequence is TGTGCCACCAGTGGAGGAACATATAGCAATCAGCCCCAGCATTTT. Translated, it gives CATSGGTYSNQPQHF.

This clonotype was observed a few times. V usage is TRBV27 and J usage is TRBJ1-1, with a tentative D call TRBD1 (5 bases). The V gene's germline CDR1 is MNHEY and CDR2 SMNVEV (reference sequence). This CDR3 is 14 amino acids long. Trimming removed 2 bases at V and 4 bases at J, with 11 bases between. The chain's CDR3 is CASSLQGLSTEAFF. CDR3 coding DNA: TGTGCCAGCAGTTTACAGGGATTGAGCACTGAAGCTTTCTTT.

This clonotype turned up a few times. V and J are TRBV19 and TRBJ1-2; no clear D. The germline V gene has CDR1 LNHDA and CDR2 SQIVND (reference sequence). This CDR3 contains 14 residues. Trimming stripped 5 bases from V and 2 bases from J, with 12 bases between. CDR3: CASSPPFQNYGYTF. CDR3 sequence (DNA): TGTGCCAGTAGTCCGCCCTTTCAGAACTATGGCTACACCTTC.